Presented here are 23 T cell receptor beta chains from one specimen sequenced in a study of post-analysis software for immune sequencing data. Whole-study findings and limits: About five TRBV segments, including TRBV5-6, TRBV5-1 and TRBV20-1, were more frequent in patients than controls.

TCR beta cDNA libraries had unique molecular identifiers. TCRdb passed the PCR reads through MiXCR, listing each CDR3 protein once. Here the sample spans roughly 400,000 distinct CDR3 sequences, 39% being singletons. Their antigen targets remain unknown. Sequencing was carried out using blood. These receptors were taken from a girl aged 2 to 10 with multiple sclerosis.

This CDR3 is CASSQGAALNQPQHF. DNA for the CDR3: TGTGCCAGCAGCCAAGGGGCAGCGCTCAATCAGCCCCAGCATTTT. The gene calls are TRBV3-1 and TRBJ1-5; no clear D gene. Trimming stripped 1 base from V and 3 bases from J, with 10 bases between. Germline V gene lookup returns CDR1 LGHDT and CDR2 YNNKEL (reference sequence). The CDR3 covers 15 residues.

This clonotype qualifies as medium-sized. A much larger clone sits a single nucleotide away, making a read error possible. The rearrangement uses TRBV27 and TRBJ1-2; 11 bases align to TRBD1. CDR1 is MNHEY, CDR2 SMNVEV, per germline (reference sequence). CDR3 length: 12 amino acids. The V and J ends lost 11 bases and 5 bases, in that order; junction bases with no gene match: 4. In DNA, the CDR3 is TGTGCCTCCGGGACAGGGGGATATGGCTACACCTTC. Its translation is CASGTGGYGYTF.

This clonotype was counted a few times. The CDR3: CASRNGVDLGEKLFF. CDR3 nucleotide sequence: TGCGCCAGCAGAAACGGAGTCGACCTCGGTGAAAAACTGTTTTTT. The J gene is TRBJ1-4, the V gene TRBV5-1; D is uncertain. V shed 5 bases and J shed 7 bases, with 18 bases lying between them. The germline gives CDR1 SGHRS, CDR2 YFSETQ. The CDR3 totals 15 residues.

Only a few counts were recorded for this clonotype. V usage is TRBV7-8 and J usage is TRBJ1-6; D gene unclear. This CDR3 is 13 amino acids long. From germline, CDR1 is SGHVS and CDR2 FQNEAQ. The V gene lost 1 base and the J gene lost 5 bases, with 3 bases spanning the gap. This CDR3 is CASSLGHNSPLHF. The DNA of the CDR3 is TGTGCCAGCAGCTTAGGGCATAATTCACCCCTCCACTTT.

This clonotype was seen a handful of times. A junction end diverges from the germline sequence, so it may reflect a read error. The chain employs TRBV20-1 and TRBJ2-1; a possible D gene is TRBD2 (5 bases). This CDR3 is built from 15 residues. CDR1 DFQATT and CDR2 SNEGSKA come from the germline V gene (reference sequence). CDR3 nucleotides: TGCAGTGCTAGTCGAGGAGGAGATTCGTACAATGGGCAGTTCTTC. As protein: CSASRGGDSYNGQFF.

This sequence joins TRBV5-1 and TRBJ2-3; a possible D gene is TRBD2 (7 bases). V was clipped by 6 bases and J by 5 bases, with 16 bases between them. The CDR3 spans 14 residues. Germline CDR1 is SGHRS and CDR2 is YFSETQ. CDR3 bases: TGCGCCAGCAAGGGTGGGGGGGCACAAGATACGCAGTATTTT. Translated: CASKGGGAQDTQYF.

The chain has TRBV20-1 and TRBJ1-2; 9 bases are shared with TRBD1. Trimming at V came to 0 bases and at J to 6 bases, leaving 5 bases not matched to a gene. This CDR3 comprises 14 residues. Germline V gives CDR1 DFQATT, CDR2 SNEGSKA (reference sequence). CDR3 sequence reads: CSARDLGQGDGYTF. The CDR3, as DNA: TGCAGTGCTAGAGATCTGGGACAGGGTGATGGCTACACCTTC.

This chain uses TRBV20-1 with TRBJ2-4; tentative D call: TRBD2 (6 bases). Germline values: CDR1 DFQATT, CDR2 SNEGSKA (reference sequence). There are 14 residues in the CDR3. V lost 5 bases and J 13 bases, leaving 24 bases between the germline ends. For the CDR3, the DNA is TGCAGTGCTGGAGGGACTTCGTTTCCCTACGGGCAGTACTTC. Amino acid sequence: CSAGGTSFPYGQYF.

This clonotype showed up just a few times. The chain couples TRBV9 to TRBJ2-7; D perhaps matches TRBD1 (5 bases). V gave up 2 bases and J gave up 6 bases, with 12 bases separating them. The V gene's germline CDR1 is SGDLS and CDR2 YYNGEE. The CDR3 sequence is 13 residues long. Written as DNA, the CDR3 is TGTGCCAGCAGCGTCTCAGGGTCTGGCGAGCAGTACTTC. It codes for CASSVSGSGEQYF.

J is TRBJ1-1 and V is TRBV5-1, with D uncertain. This CDR3 is 14 amino acids long. V dropped 4 bases and J dropped 0 bases, with 10 bases sitting between them. The germline V gene encodes CDR1 SGHRS and CDR2 YFSETQ. CDR3: CASSPDGVNTEAFF. In DNA form, the CDR3 reads TGCGCCAGCAGCCCGGACGGAGTGAACACTGAAGCTTTCTTT.

This clonotype has more than one count but fewer than ten. The chain recombines TRBV7-2 with TRBJ2-3, with TRBD2 identical over 8 bases. CDR3 size: 15 residues. V trimming: 7 bases; J trimming: 0 bases; junction bases outside the gene matches: 6. CDR1 is SGHTA and CDR2 is FQGNSA in the germline V gene. The CDR3: CASTVGGVSTDTQYF. In nucleotides, the CDR3 is TGTGCCAGCACCGTCGGGGGGGTGAGCACAGATACGCAGTATTTT.

This rearrangement joins TRBV5-6 to TRBJ2-7; 9 bases map to TRBD2. CDR3 length: 15 amino acids. Per germline, CDR1 SGHDT and CDR2 YYEEEE. V was clipped by 4 bases and J by 1 base; unmatched bases: 6. DNA for the CDR3: TGTGCCAGCAGCGCACGAGCGGGAGGATCCTACGAGCAGTACTTC. Translating gives CASSARAGGSYEQYF.

The chain combines TRBV5-1 with TRBJ2-3; D is ambiguous. From germline, CDR1 is SGHRS and CDR2 YFSETQ. Trimming left V 1 base short and J 4 bases short, with 13 bases between. There are 15 residues in the CDR3. CDR3 residues: CASSLRVTAADTQYF. The CDR3 DNA sequence: TGCGCCAGCAGCTTGAGAGTCACTGCCGCAGATACGCAGTATTTT. Based on the CDR3 plus reference TRBV5-1 and TRBJ2-3, the full variable domain is KAGVTQTPRYLIKTRGQQVTLSCSPISGHRSVSWYQQTPGQGLQFLFEYFSETQRNKGNFPGRFSGRQFSNSRSEMNVSTLELGDSALYLCASSLRVTAADTQYFGPGTRLTVL.

The V call is TRBV5-1, the J call TRBJ1-2; the D is unclear. Germline lookup yields CDR1 SGHRS and CDR2 YFSETQ. The CDR3 has 16 residues. V lost 2 bases and J lost 0, with 14 bases in between. CDR3 amino acids: CASSFLIDDPNYGYTF. The CDR3 DNA reads TGCGCCAGCAGCTTCCTAATCGACGACCCTAACTATGGCTACACCTTC.

The chain carries TRBV29-1 and TRBJ2-5; TRBD1 or TRBD2 may be the D gene (7 bases each). The DNA end is more similar to TRBJ2-7, so the J call may be wrong. CDR3 length: 11 residues. Per germline, CDR1 SQVTM and CDR2 ANQGSEA. The CDR3 DNA sequence: TGCAGCGGCAGGGGGGGGGACGAGCAGTACTTC. Translation gives CSGRGGDEQYF.

The chain links TRBV12-3 or TRBV12-4 to TRBJ1-1; D possibly corresponds to TRBD1 (5 bases). The CDR3 has 12 amino acids. V lost 3 bases and J 10 bases, leaving 12 bases between the germline ends. The CDR3 loop reads CASSFAREGAFF. CDR3 DNA: TGTGCCAGCAGTTTCGCCAGGGAGGGAGCTTTCTTT.

In nucleotides, the CDR3 is TGTGCCAGCAGCGACAGGCGGGGATCCTACGAGCAGTACTTC. Its translation is CASSDRRGSYEQYF. The chain combines TRBV7-2 with TRBJ2-7; possibly TRBD1 or TRBD2 for D (6 bases each). Per germline, CDR1 SGHTA and CDR2 FQGNSA. Trimming pared 5 bases from V and 1 base from J, leaving 12 bases between. The CDR3 has 14 amino acids.

The chain couples TRBV20-1 to TRBJ2-3; 7 bases line up with TRBD1. The V segment lost 3 bases and the J segment 3 bases; nucleotides outside the gene matches: 9. Germline loops: CDR1 DFQATT, CDR2 SNEGSKA (reference sequence). This CDR3 is built from 15 residues. The CDR3 DNA is TGCAGTGCTAGGGGAGACAGGGCGGCAACAGATACGCAGTATTTT. This translates into CSARGDRAATDTQYF.

V and J are TRBV6-1 and TRBJ1-2; possible D gene TRBD1, 5 bases. The length of the CDR3 is 13 residues. Trimming cost V 3 bases and J 7 bases, with 12 bases left between them. Germline CDR1 and CDR2: MNHNS and SASEGT. As DNA, the CDR3 is TGTGCCAGCAGTGATTCCGGGGGAGGTGGCTACACCTTC. As protein: CASSDSGGGGYTF.

The chain employs TRBV7-9 and TRBJ2-1; 8 bases line up with TRBD1. The germline CDR1 and CDR2 sequences are SEHNR and FQNEAQ (reference sequence). J was trimmed by 2 bases and V by 5 bases; bases with no gene match: 8. The CDR3 runs to 16 residues. In DNA form, the CDR3 reads TGTGCCAGCAGCCCTCAGGGGGCGGTTGCCTACAATGAGCAGTTCTTC. This encodes CASSPQGAVAYNEQFF.

The genes are TRBV6-1 and TRBJ1-1, with D tentatively TRBD1 (6 bases). Trimming stripped 2 bases from V and 5 bases from J, with 12 bases between. Germline V gene data show CDR1 as MNHNS and CDR2 as SASEGT. This CDR3 contains 14 residues. The CDR3 DNA reads TGTGCCAGCAGTGAATTACAGGGTACAACTGAAGCTTTCTTT. Translating gives CASSELQGTTEAFF.

The chain uses TRBV27 and TRBJ2-3, with D perhaps TRBD1 or TRBD2 (5 bases each). There are 16 residues in the CDR3. V shed 5 bases and J shed 4 bases, with 19 bases lying between them. Germline assignment: CDR1 MNHEY and CDR2 SMNVEV (reference sequence). The DNA for the CDR3 is TGTGCCAGCAGTCCCCCGGGGCTAGGGTCCCCAGATACGCAGTATTTT. As protein: CASSPPGLGSPDTQYF.

This clonotype was counted only a few times. V and J are TRBV4-1 and TRBJ2-6; no definite D call. Looked up from germline, CDR1 is MGHRA and CDR2 is YSYEKL. This CDR3 comprises 16 residues. Trimming removed 4 bases from V and 0 bases from J, with 10 bases in between. The CDR3, as DNA: TGCGCCAGCAGCCCCCAGGTTCGCTCTGGGGCCAACGTCCTGACTTTC. Translation gives CASSPQVRSGANVLTF.